This T cell receptor (beta chain) was obtained from a study of OX40 agonist ivuxolimab in advanced cancers. About the research overall: Intravenous ivuxolimab at 0.01 to 10 mg/kg was given to patients every 2 weeks. Dose-escalation subjects each had hepatocellular carcinoma, melanoma, renal cell or head and neck cancer.

Turning to this clone: Its antigen is as yet unknown.

Trimming removed 0 bases from V and 6 bases from J, with 7 bases in between. Germline values: CDR1 SGDLS, CDR2 YYNGEE. There are 13 residues in the CDR3. Study results and limitations: Doses of 0.1 to 3.0 mg/kg were accompanied by clonal expansion of CD4+ and CD8+ blood T cells by week 6. Determination of antigen specificity was not performed for the expanded peripheral T cells.

Repertoires were generated with immunoSEQ multiplex PCR, while TCRdb's copy carries only in-frame clones and drops some. Of around 35,000 clones listed, 92% were seen once; the top ten hold roughly a third. This TCR was sampled from an adult with an advanced solid tumor such as melanoma, head and neck, liver or kidney cancer. The specimen comprised CD4+ or CD8+ T cells sorted from blood, sampled in a trial of the OX40 agonist ivuxolimab. This rearrangement joins TRBV9 to TRBJ2-1, with D maybe TRBD2 (5 bases). This chain's CDR3 is CASSVDAGNEQFF. The CDR3 DNA is TGTGCCAGCAGCGTAGATGCGGGCAATGAGCAGTTCTTC.